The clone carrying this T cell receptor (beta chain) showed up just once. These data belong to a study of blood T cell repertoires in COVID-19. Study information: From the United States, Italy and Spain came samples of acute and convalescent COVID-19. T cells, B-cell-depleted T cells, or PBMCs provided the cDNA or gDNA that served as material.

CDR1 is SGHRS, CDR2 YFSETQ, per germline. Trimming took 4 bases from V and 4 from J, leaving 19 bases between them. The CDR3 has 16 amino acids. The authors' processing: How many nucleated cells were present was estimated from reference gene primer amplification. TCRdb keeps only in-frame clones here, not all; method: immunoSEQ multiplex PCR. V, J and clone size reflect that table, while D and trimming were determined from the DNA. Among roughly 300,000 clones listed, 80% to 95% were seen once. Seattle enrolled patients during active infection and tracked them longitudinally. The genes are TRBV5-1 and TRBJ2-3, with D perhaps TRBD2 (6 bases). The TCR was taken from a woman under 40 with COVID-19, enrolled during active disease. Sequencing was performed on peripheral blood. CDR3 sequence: CASSPLADYPSDTQYF. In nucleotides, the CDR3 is TGCGCCAGCAGCCCACTAGCTGATTACCCCTCAGATACGCAGTATTTT.